One T cell receptor beta chain is described in this entry. Its target is unknown. The data were obtained in a study of T cell repertoires in cytomegalovirus infection. As for the study in general: TCR beta signatures that were public indicated CMV infection and matching HLA type. General study points: Dominating the ex vivo response were HLA-C-restricted CMV-specific TCR beta clonotypes. The cumulative frequency of public TCR beta families identified carriers of CMV plus the relevant HLA.

TCRdb re-called the reads with MiXCR, one entry per CDR3 protein. The sample has roughly 720,000 distinct CDR3 sequences; about a third are singletons. This CDR3 is built from 19 residues. V was pared by 1 base and J by 3 bases, with 25 bases between. Germline CDR1 and CDR2: LNHDA and SQIVND (reference sequence). The sample consisted of PBMCs. This TCR was recovered from a human donor in good health (CMV status not recorded). Some clones in this sample may be carry-over from other donors' samples. The V and J genes are TRBV19 and TRBJ2-7, with D tentatively TRBD2 (7 bases). The DNA for the CDR3 is TGTGCCAGTAGTATAGCGGGAGGCCGGTCTTTGCAGGGGAACTACGAGCAGTACTTC. Amino acids: CASSIAGGRSLQGNYEQYF. Looking up the rest from reference TRBV19 and TRBJ2-7 gives the full variable domain: DGGITQSPKYLFRKEGQNVTLSCEQNLNHDAMYWYRQDPGQGLRLIYYSQIVNDFQKGDIAEGYSVSREKKESFPLTVTSAQKNPTAFYLCASSIAGGRSLQGNYEQYFGPGTRLTVT.